This TCR beta chain comes out of a study of blood T cell repertoires in COVID-19. Study details: The origin of the acute and convalescent COVID-19 samples was the United States, Italy and Spain. The analysed material was cDNA or gDNA that came from T cells, B-cell-depleted T cells, or PBMCs.

The trim removed 7 bases at V and 7 bases at J, leaving 5 bases unmatched. Germline V gene data show CDR1 as LNHDA and CDR2 as SQIVND (reference sequence). The CDR3 spans 13 residues. As originally analysed: For nucleated cells, counts were estimated from reference gene primer amplification. Assay: immunoSEQ multiplex PCR; the TCRdb copy retains only in-frame clones and omits some. The D gene and trimming were derived from the DNA, and the V and J assignments and clone size from that table. The sample contains 190,000 or so clones, 86% of which appear only once. This chain links TRBV19 with TRBJ1-2; TRBD1 matches at 11 bases. The sequence derives from a woman aged 25 to 39 with active or convalescent COVID-19. Sequencing was performed on peripheral blood. The CDR3 DNA sequence: TGTGCCAGTAAAGGACAGGGGGCCGGTGGCTACACCTTC. Translation: CASKGQGAGGYTF.